The subject of this entry is one T cell receptor beta chain. The antigen remains unidentified. The germline gives CDR1 LGHNT, CDR2 FRNRAP. The CDR3 spans 16 residues. Deletions cut 0 bases from V and 9 bases from J, with 21 bases between. Making TCR cDNA involved 5'RACE template switching, which added UMIs and a universal primer site. TCRdb called the 5' RACE reads again in MiXCR, with one record for every CDR3 protein. Of 500,000 to 550,000 distinct CDR3 sequences in the sample, around a fifth are singletons; the top ten hold roughly a sixth. These data come from a study of T cells after yellow fever vaccination. Study-wide findings and caveats: The presence of abundant clonotypes contaminating from the bulk population was possible in FACS-sorted repertoires. Booster sampling recovered most clones from primary vaccination (approximately 96% CD4, approximately 90% CD8). Secondary responses were weaker yet peaked faster, day 5 versus 15.

This receptor was identified in a man between 18 and 35 years old who received the YFV17D yellow fever vaccine. This material consisted of PBMCs, taken around 3 weeks after the first yellow fever vaccination. The J gene is TRBJ2-7, the V gene TRBV12-5; unclear D gene. The CDR3 reads CASGLVETTSPTRQYF. CDR3 nucleotides: TGTGCTAGTGGTTTGGTCGAGACGACTTCACCTACGAGGCAGTACTTC.